Presented here are 5 T cell receptor beta chains from one specimen sequenced in a study of cytomegalovirus exposure and HLA in healthy donors. Primers for the PCR totalled 60 Vbeta and 13 Jbeta. Sequencing used immunoSEQ multiplex PCR; TCRdb keeps in-frame clones, though not all of them. The sample gives roughly 72,000 clones, 74% of which show up once; roughly 10% is in the top ten. Sequenced material: PBMCs. The source is a human donor in good health.

The V and J genes are TRBV5-6 and TRBJ1-5; the D is unclear. Germline CDR1 is SGHDT and CDR2 is YYEEEE. V lost 4 bases, J lost 4 bases, and 6 bases lay in between. CDR3 size: 12 residues. CDR3 region: CASSPRNQPQHF. CDR3 sequence (DNA): TGTGCCAGCAGCCCCAGAAATCAGCCCCAGCATTTT.

The rearrangement links TRBV6-6 to TRBJ1-1; weak D call: TRBD1 (5 bases). Germline CDR1 MNHNY, CDR2 SVGAGI (reference sequence). This CDR3 has 15 residues. Trimming removed 2 bases from V and 5 bases from J, with 15 bases in between. The CDR3, as DNA: TGTGCCAGCAGTTACCCGGCGGGGCTGGGAACTGAAGCTTTCTTT. Amino acids: CASSYPAGLGTEAFF.

The chain is built from TRBV28 and TRBJ1-5, with a weak D call TRBD1 (6 bases). This CDR3 is built from 15 residues. Germline V gene data show CDR1 as MDHEN and CDR2 as SYDVKM. Trimming removed 5 bases at V and 6 bases at J, with 17 bases between. The chain's CDR3 is CASSPRGQGSQPQHF. The CDR3 nucleotides read TGTGCCAGCAGTCCGCGCGGGCAGGGGAGTCAGCCCCAGCATTTT. Combining the CDR3 with reference TRBV28 and TRBJ1-5 gives the whole variable domain DVKVTQSSRYLVKRTGEKVFLECVQDMDHENMFWYRQDPGLGLRLIYFSYDVKMKEKGDIPEGYSVSREKKERFSLILESASTNQTSMYLCASSPRGQGSQPQHFGDGTRLSIL.

This chain uses TRBV18 with TRBJ2-1; 8 bases agree with TRBD1. The CDR3 runs 14 residues. CDR1 and CDR2 from the germline V gene are KGHSH and LQKENI. V dropped 0 bases and J dropped 9; count of bases not matched to a gene: 4. For the CDR3, the DNA is TGTGCCAGCTCACCACCCAGGGGGCTCGCTGAGCAGTTCTTC. Protein product: CASSPPRGLAEQFF.

Of note for this clone: The sample carries other DNA sequences with the same CDR3. This chain links TRBV5-1 with TRBJ1-1; maybe TRBD1 (6 bases). V dropped 1 base and J dropped 4 bases, with 8 bases sitting between them. The CDR3 has 13 amino acids. Germline V gives CDR1 SGHRS, CDR2 YFSETQ. DNA of the CDR3: TGCGCCAGCAGCTTGAGGGGGGGCACTGAAGCTTTCTTT. It encodes CASSLRGGTEAFF.